Listed here are 11 T cell receptor beta chains from one sample, sequenced in a study of T cells in localized non-small cell lung cancer. Sequencing used immunoSEQ multiplex PCR; TCRdb keeps in-frame clones, though not all of them. The table records about 1,500 clones, around 30% of them present only once. The sequencing used normal lung tissue next to the tumor, collected before any cancer treatment. Receptor source: a male donor aged 60 or older with stage I squamous cell lung carcinoma.

This clone was seen a few times. The chain is built from TRBV9 and TRBJ1-5; no definite D call. CDR3 length: 16 residues. CDR1 is SGDLS, CDR2 YYNGEE, per germline. V lost 5 bases and J 3 bases, leaving 18 bases between the germline ends. CDR3 bases: TGTGCCAGCAGTGTGGGGAAGGATAGAGACAATCAGCCCCAGCATTTT. Translated, it gives CASSVGKDRDNQPQHF.

This sequence joins TRBV10-2 and TRBJ2-7; 9 bases match TRBD2. The CDR3 loop spans 17 amino acids. The V and J ends lost 4 bases and 2 bases, in that order; junction bases with no gene match: 12. Germline V gene sequence: CDR1 WSHSY, CDR2 SAAADI. In DNA, the CDR3 is TGCGCCAGCAGTGGGCAGGCTAGCGGGAATCCCCCCTACGAGCAGTACTTC. This codes for CASSGQASGNPPYEQYF.

V is TRBV29-1 and J is TRBJ1-5; TRBD1 matches at 10 bases. The CDR3 extends over 16 amino acids. Losses at the gene ends were 1 base for V and 1 base for J; bases not matched to a gene: 4. The germline CDR1 and CDR2 sequences are SQVTM and ANQGSEA. CDR3: CSVEGQGAWSNQPQHF. CDR3 coding DNA: TGCAGCGTTGAAGGACAGGGGGCATGGAGCAATCAGCCCCAGCATTTT.

The J gene is TRBJ1-3, the V gene TRBV15; 7 bases line up with TRBD1. Trimming cost V 3 bases and J 2 bases; bases outside gene matches: 10. Germline V gene data show CDR1 as LNHNV and CDR2 as YYDKDF (reference sequence). This CDR3 is built from 17 residues. The CDR3 is CATSRENRGPTGNTIYF. Here the CDR3 DNA reads TGTGCCACCAGCAGGGAGAACAGGGGCCCCACTGGAAACACCATATATTTT. The complete variable domain, with remaining parts taken from reference TRBV15 and TRBJ1-3, reads DAMVIQNPRYQVTQFGKPVTLSCSQTLNHNVMYWYQQKSSQAPKLLFHYYDKDFNNEADTPDNFQSRRPNTSFCFLDIRSPGLGDTAMYLCATSRENRGPTGNTIYFGEGSWLTVV.

Points on this clone: One end of the junction is discordant with germline, which a read error may explain. V is TRBV6-8 and J is TRBJ2-1; 12 bases match TRBD2. Germline-derived CDR1 and CDR2 are MNHGY and SAAAGT. This CDR3 region has 16 residues. The CDR3 nucleotides read TGTGCCAGCAGAGAGCCCGACCCCGGACTAGCGGGATCCCTGCTCTTC. Its protein product is CASREPDPGLAGSLLF.

The chain joins TRBV11-3 to TRBJ2-7, with D possibly TRBD2 on 6 matching bases. This CDR3 is built from 14 residues. Germline-derived CDR1 and CDR2 are SGHNT and YENEEA. Trimming pared 5 bases from V and 0 bases from J, leaving 11 bases between. CDR3 sequence (DNA): TGTGCCAGCAGCCCCGGAGGGAGCTCCTACGAGCAGTACTTC. It specifies CASSPGGSSYEQYF.

The chain couples TRBV6-7 to TRBJ1-1; D gene unclear. TRBV6-7 carries the ORF label, with uncertain function. The length of the CDR3 is 11 residues. V lost 6 bases and J lost 10, with 12 bases in between. The CDR3 nucleotides are TGTGCCAGCAGCCAATGGAATCTAGCTTTCTTT. Encoded protein: CASSQWNLAFF.

The chain joins TRBV1 to TRBJ1-5. TRBV1 is given as a pseudogene. This CDR3 region has 16 residues. The chain's CDR3 is CASSQDWAGWGQPQHF. As DNA, the CDR3 is TGCGCCAGCAGCCAAGATTGGGCAGGATGGGGTCAGCCCCAGCATTTT.

The chain links TRBV9 to TRBJ2-5, with 15 positions matching TRBD2. From germline, CDR1 is SGDLS and CDR2 YYNGEE. Losses at the gene ends were 3 bases for V and 5 bases for J; bases not matched to a gene: 5. The CDR3 is 16 residues long. The CDR3 spells CASSERTSGRAETQYF. DNA of the CDR3: TGTGCCAGCAGCGAAAGGACTAGCGGGAGGGCGGAGACCCAGTACTTC.

This clone is labeled as hyperexpanded. The chain joins TRBV9 to TRBJ2-2, with TRBD1 as a possible D gene (6 bases). V lost 0 bases and J 3 bases, leaving 6 bases between the germline ends. Per the germline V gene, CDR1 is SGDLS and CDR2 is YYNGEE. The CDR3 consists of 14 residues. The CDR3 nucleotides read TGTGCCAGCAGCGTAGAGGGGGACACCGGGGAGCTGTTTTTT. Its protein is CASSVEGDTGELFF.

The chain employs TRBV29-1 and TRBJ2-2; 13 bases align to TRBD2. The CDR3 covers 16 residues. CDR1 and CDR2 from the germline V gene are SQVTM and ANQGSEA. Trimming removed 7 bases from V and 7 bases from J; junction bases left unmatched: 12. CDR3 in DNA: TGCAGCGCAACATCGGGACTAGCGGGACTGGGCGGGGAGCTGTTTTTT. Its protein product is CSATSGLAGLGGELFF.